Listed below are T cell receptor beta chains from one sample, sequenced in a study of early T cells in non-severe SARS-CoV-2 infection. MiXCR, applied by TCRdb to the 5' RACE reads, yields one record per CDR3 protein. Seen here are about 58,000 distinct CDR3 sequences, more than 7% observed once, and the top ten hold more than 3%. Input material: whole blood. The origin of the receptors is an adult who was a healthcare worker with PCR-confirmed SARS-CoV-2 infection or an uninfected control (not recorded which). The CDR3 runs from the conserved cysteine through the conserved F or W. The order of the fields is D gene, clone size, V gene, J gene, CDR3 protein. D genes are given only for firm matches. Only some rows state a clone size, as once, few, many or a class for expanded clones.

.	few	TRBV12-3/TRBV12-4	TRBJ1-2	CASRIRFYGYTF
.	.	TRBV7-9	TRBJ1-1	CASSLLGVTEAFF
.	many	TRBV29-1	TRBJ1-2	CSVAGYTPPNYGYTF
.	few	TRBV14	TRBJ1-6	CASSLSFRPLHF
TRBD1	many	TRBV28	TRBJ1-1	CASSPEGAITEAFF
.	.	TRBV7-6	TRBJ2-7	CASSLGVEVAYEQYF
.	.	TRBV7-3	TRBJ1-1	CASSLGRSEAFF
TRBD2	many	TRBV7-8	TRBJ2-2	CASSLRTSGTTAGELFF
.	many	TRBV12-3/TRBV12-4	TRBJ2-7	CASTPGGRFYEQYF
.	.	TRBV20-1	TRBJ1-1	CSAGVNTEAFF
.	many	TRBV11-3	TRBJ2-1	CASSLGGEGKVEQFF
TRBD2	few	TRBV3-1	TRBJ2-5	CASSTRTSGDQETQYF
TRBD1	many	TRBV9	TRBJ2-5	CASGLSDRVIETQYF
.	many	TRBV11-2	TRBJ2-2	CASSLPPNTGELFF
.	many	TRBV2	TRBJ2-7	CASSDWTRSYEQYF
.	few	TRBV5-4	TRBJ2-7	CASSLGTTLGEQYF
.	many	TRBV7-9	TRBJ2-5	CASSTRRRIETQYF
.	many	TRBV7-3	TRBJ2-5	CASSHPPKETQYF
.	few	TRBV11-2	TRBJ1-3	CASSTGPIQYTIYF
.	once	TRBV10-2	TRBJ2-7	CASRLGFDSYEQYF
TRBD1	few	TRBV3-1	TRBJ1-1	CASSWTGALNTEAFF
.	few	TRBV7-9	TRBJ2-1	CASLSSGLNEQFF
.	.	TRBV27	TRBJ2-2	CASSPGPLITGELFF
.	.	TRBV5-1	TRBJ1-1	CASSRDTEAFF
.	many	TRBV27	TRBJ1-2	CASRGPGSRINGYTF
.	many	TRBV20-1	TRBJ2-7	CSAIEALSSYEQYF
.	.	TRBV5-4	TRBJ2-1	CASSSFGEQFF
.	few	TRBV5-1	TRBJ2-5	CASSLEGRERGGATQYF
TRBD1	many	TRBV19	TRBJ1-2	CATSAQGATSYGYTF
.	many	TRBV3-1	TRBJ2-7	CASSQAGEQYF
.	.	TRBV20-1	TRBJ2-7	CSAILPRADYEQYF
TRBD1	few	TRBV15	TRBJ2-7	CATSRDRDRGYEQYF
.	few	TRBV20-1	TRBJ2-5	CSAGRLAELVETQYF
TRBD1	many	TRBV2	TRBJ2-5	CASSEETGGLGTQYF